This T cell receptor beta chain was sequenced for a study of shared clonotypes between healthy human individuals. Study-level findings and limits: A handful of donors showed sharing of about 4.7% of naive CD4 clonotypes.

Cells designated naive CD8 were CD45RO-negative and were positively selected for CCR7, with terminally differentiated effector memory CD45RA+ cells excluded. The protocol was immunoSEQ multiplex PCR, while the TCRdb copy is restricted to in-frame clones and leaves out a portion. This table has about 1,800,000 clones, around 96% appearing once. Remarks on this clone: The antigen is undetermined.

Trimming took 2 bases from V and 2 from J, leaving 16 bases between them. CDR1 is MNHNS and CDR2 is SASEGT in the germline V gene. The CDR3 consists of 17 residues. Source material: naive CD8+ T cells sorted from blood. This clonotype was obtained from a man aged 18 to 29 in good health. The rearrangement links TRBV6-1 to TRBJ1-3; D not certain. The CDR3 region has the DNA TGTGCCAGCAGTGAATATCCGGGCAGTCTCACTGGAAACACCATATATTTT. Protein sequence: CASSEYPGSLTGNTIYF.